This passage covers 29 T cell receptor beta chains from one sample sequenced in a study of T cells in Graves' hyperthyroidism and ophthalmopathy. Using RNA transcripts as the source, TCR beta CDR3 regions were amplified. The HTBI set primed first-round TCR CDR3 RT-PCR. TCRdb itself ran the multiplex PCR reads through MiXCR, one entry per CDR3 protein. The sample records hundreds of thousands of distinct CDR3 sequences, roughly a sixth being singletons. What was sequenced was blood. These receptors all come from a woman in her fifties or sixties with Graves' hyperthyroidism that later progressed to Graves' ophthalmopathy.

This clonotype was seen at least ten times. The CDR3, as DNA: TGCGCCAGCAGCCATCTGACAGGGGATGGAAACACCATATATTTT. It yields the protein CASSHLTGDGNTIYF. The chain uses TRBV4-1 and TRBJ1-3; TRBD1 matches at 8 bases. This CDR3 has 15 amino acids. CDR1 is MGHRA and CDR2 is YSYEKL in the germline V gene. The trim removed 3 bases at V and 3 bases at J, leaving 4 bases unmatched.

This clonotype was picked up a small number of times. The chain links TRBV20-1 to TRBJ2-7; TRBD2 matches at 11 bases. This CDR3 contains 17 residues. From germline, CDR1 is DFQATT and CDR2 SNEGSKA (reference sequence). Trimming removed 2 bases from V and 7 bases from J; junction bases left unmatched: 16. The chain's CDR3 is CSARNPTPSGGPGEQYF. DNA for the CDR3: TGCAGTGCTAGAAACCCCACACCTAGCGGGGGGCCGGGGGAGCAGTACTTC.

CDR3 sequence (DNA): TGCGCCAGCAGCTTGTCCACCCGAGACACTGAAGCTTTCTTT. Amino acids: CASSLSTRDTEAFF. V gene TRBV5-1 combines with J gene TRBJ1-1; D ambiguous. V gave up 1 base and J gave up 3 bases, with 10 bases separating them. CDR1 is SGHRS, CDR2 YFSETQ, per germline. The CDR3 is 14 amino acids.

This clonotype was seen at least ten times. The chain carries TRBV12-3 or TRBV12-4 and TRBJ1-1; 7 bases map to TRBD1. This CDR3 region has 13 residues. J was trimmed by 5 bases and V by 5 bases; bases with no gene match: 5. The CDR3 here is CASSVDRVTEAFF. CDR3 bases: TGTGCCAGCAGTGTCGACAGGGTTACTGAAGCTTTCTTT.

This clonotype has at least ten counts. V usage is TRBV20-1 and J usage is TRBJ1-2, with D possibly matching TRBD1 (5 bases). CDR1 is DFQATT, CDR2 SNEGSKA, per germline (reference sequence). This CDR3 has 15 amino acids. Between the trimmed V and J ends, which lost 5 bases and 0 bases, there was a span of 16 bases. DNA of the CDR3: TGCAGTGCTCCCGGGGGTGGGACGGCTAACTATGGCTACACCTTC. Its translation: CSAPGGGTANYGYTF.

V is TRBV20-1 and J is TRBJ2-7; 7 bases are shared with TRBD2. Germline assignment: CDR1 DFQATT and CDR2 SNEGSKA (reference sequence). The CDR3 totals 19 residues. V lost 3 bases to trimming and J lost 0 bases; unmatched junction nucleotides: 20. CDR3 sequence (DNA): TGCAGTGCTAGTATGAAAGATCTGGGGCGGGGACTAAGCTCCTACGAGCAGTACTTC. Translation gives CSASMKDLGRGLSSYEQYF.

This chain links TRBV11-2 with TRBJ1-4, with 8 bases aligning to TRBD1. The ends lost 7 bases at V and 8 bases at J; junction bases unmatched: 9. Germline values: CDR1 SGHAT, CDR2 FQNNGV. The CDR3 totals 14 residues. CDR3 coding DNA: TGTGCCAGCACCAGAGGACAGGGCCGCGAAAAACTGTTTTTT. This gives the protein CASTRGQGREKLFF. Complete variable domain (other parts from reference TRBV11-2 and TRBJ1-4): EAGVAQSPRYKIIEKRQSVAFWCNPISGHATLYWYQQILGQGPKLLIQFQNNGVVDDSQLPKDRFSAERLKGVDSTLKIQPAKLEDSAVYLCASTRGQGREKLFFGSGTQLSVL.

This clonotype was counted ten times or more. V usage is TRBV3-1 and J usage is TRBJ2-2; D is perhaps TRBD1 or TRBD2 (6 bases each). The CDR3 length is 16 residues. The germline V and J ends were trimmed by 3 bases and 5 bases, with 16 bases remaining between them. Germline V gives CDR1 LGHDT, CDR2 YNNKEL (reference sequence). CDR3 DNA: TGTGCCAGCAGCCATCCCAAGGGGGGCTCGACCGGGGAGCTGTTTTTT. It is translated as CASSHPKGGSTGELFF.

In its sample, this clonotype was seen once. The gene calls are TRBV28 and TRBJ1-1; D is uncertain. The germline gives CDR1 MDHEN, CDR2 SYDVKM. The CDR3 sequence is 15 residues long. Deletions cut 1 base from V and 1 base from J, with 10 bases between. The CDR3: CASSLLGSQNTEAFF. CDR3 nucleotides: TGTGCCAGCAGTTTATTAGGCAGCCAGAACACTGAAGCTTTCTTT.

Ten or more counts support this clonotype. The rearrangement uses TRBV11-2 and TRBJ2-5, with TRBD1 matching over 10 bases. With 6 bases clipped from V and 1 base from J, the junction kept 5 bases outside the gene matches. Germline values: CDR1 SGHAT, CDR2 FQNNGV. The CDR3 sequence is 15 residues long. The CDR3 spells CASSRTGGFQETQYF. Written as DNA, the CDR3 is TGTGCCAGCAGTCGGACAGGGGGTTTCCAAGAGACCCAGTACTTC.

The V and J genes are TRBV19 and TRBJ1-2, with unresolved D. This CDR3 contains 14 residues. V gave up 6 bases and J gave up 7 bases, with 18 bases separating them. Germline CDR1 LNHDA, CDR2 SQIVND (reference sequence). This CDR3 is CASRKADSGFGYTF. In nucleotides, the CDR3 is TGTGCCAGTAGGAAGGCGGATTCAGGCTTTGGCTACACCTTC.

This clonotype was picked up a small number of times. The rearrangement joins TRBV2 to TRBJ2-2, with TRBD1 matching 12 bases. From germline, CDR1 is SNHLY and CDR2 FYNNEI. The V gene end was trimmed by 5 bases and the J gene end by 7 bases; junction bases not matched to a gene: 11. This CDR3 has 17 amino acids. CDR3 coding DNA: TGTGCCAGCAGTTCTATCCGGGACAGGGGGCCGGTCGGGGAGCTGTTTTTT. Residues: CASSSIRDRGPVGELFF.

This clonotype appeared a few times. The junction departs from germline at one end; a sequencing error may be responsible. The CDR3 here is CSASMQENTKAFF. The DNA for the CDR3 is TGCAGTGCTAGTATGCAGGAGAACACTAAAGCTTTCTTT. The chain is built from TRBV20-1 and TRBJ1-1; D gene uncertain. The CDR3 covers 13 residues. Germline-derived CDR1 and CDR2 are DFQATT and SNEGSKA (reference sequence).

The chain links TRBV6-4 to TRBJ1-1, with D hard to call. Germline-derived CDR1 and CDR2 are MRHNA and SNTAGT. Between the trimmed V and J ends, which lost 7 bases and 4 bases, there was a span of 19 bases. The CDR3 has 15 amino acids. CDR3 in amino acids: CASNYSIGRGTEAFF. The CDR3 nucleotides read TGTGCCAGCAATTACTCGATAGGTCGCGGCACTGAAGCTTTCTTT.

The CDR3 region is CSVEEGDTGTVNEKLFF. CDR3 nucleotides: TGCAGCGTTGAAGAAGGAGATACCGGGACAGTTAATGAAAAACTGTTTTTT. The chain has TRBV29-1 and TRBJ1-4; 7 bases fit TRBD1. V gave up 0 bases and J gave up 4 bases; unmatched junction bases: 11. The germline gives CDR1 SQVTM, CDR2 ANQGSEA. This CDR3 region has 17 residues.

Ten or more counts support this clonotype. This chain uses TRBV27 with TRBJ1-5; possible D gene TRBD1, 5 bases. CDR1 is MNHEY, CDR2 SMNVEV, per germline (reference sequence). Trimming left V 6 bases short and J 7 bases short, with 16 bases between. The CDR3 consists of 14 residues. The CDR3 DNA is TGTGCCAGCAGCCTAGGGAGGGGCGCGCAGCCCCAGCATTTT. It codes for CASSLGRGAQPQHF.

The CDR3 sequence: CASSYSSGNEKLFF. For the CDR3, the DNA is TGTGCCAGCAGTTACTCGTCGGGGAATGAAAAACTGTTTTTT. The chain joins TRBV6-5 to TRBJ1-4, with D uncertain. The V gene lost 0 bases and the J gene lost 5 bases, with 7 bases spanning the gap. This CDR3 spans 14 amino acids. The V gene's germline CDR1 is MNHEY and CDR2 SVGAGI.

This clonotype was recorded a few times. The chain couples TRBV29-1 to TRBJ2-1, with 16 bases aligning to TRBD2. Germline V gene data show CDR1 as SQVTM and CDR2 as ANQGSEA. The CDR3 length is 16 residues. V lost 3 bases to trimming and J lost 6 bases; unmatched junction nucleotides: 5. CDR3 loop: CSVDGTSGGVRNEQFF. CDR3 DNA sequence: TGCAGCGTTGATGGGACTAGCGGGGGGGTACGCAATGAGCAGTTCTTC.

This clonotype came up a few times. CDR3: CATSRDQGNSYNEQFF. The CDR3 bases are TGTGCCACCAGCAGAGATCAAGGCAACTCCTACAATGAGCAGTTCTTC. The chain is built from TRBV15 and TRBJ2-1; D unclear. V shed 0 bases and J shed 0 bases, with 9 bases lying between them. CDR3 length: 16 residues. Per the germline V gene, CDR1 is LNHNV and CDR2 is YYDKDF (reference sequence). Full variable domain (remainder filled in from reference TRBV15 and TRBJ2-1): DAMVIQNPRYQVTQFGKPVTLSCSQTLNHNVMYWYQQKSSQAPKLLFHYYDKDFNNEADTPDNFQSRRPNTSFCFLDIRSPGLGDTAMYLCATSRDQGNSYNEQFFGPGTRLTVL.

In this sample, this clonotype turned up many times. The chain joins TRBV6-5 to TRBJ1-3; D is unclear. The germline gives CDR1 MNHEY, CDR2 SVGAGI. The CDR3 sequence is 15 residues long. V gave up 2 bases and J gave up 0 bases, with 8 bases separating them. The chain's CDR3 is CASSYRGSSGNTIYF. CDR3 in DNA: TGTGCCAGCAGTTACCGCGGGAGCTCTGGAAACACCATATATTTT.

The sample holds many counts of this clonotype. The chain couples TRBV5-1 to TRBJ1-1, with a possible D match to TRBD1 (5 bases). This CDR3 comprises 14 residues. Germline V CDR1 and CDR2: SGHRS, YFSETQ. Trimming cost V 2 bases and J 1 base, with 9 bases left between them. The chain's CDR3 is CASSFRRENTEAFF. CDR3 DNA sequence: TGCGCCAGCAGCTTCCGCAGGGAGAACACTGAAGCTTTCTTT.

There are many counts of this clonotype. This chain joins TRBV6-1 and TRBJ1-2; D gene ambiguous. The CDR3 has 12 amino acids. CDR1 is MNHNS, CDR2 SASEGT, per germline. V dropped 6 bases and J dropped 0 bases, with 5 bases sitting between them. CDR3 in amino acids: CASRPPNYGYTF. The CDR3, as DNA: TGTGCCAGCAGACCTCCTAACTATGGCTACACCTTC.

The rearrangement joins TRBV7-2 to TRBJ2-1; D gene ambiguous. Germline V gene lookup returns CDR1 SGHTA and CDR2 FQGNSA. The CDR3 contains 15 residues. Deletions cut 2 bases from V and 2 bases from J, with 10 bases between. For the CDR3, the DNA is TGTGCCAGCAGCTTAATGGCATTAGCCTACAATGAGCAGTTCTTC. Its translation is CASSLMALAYNEQFF.

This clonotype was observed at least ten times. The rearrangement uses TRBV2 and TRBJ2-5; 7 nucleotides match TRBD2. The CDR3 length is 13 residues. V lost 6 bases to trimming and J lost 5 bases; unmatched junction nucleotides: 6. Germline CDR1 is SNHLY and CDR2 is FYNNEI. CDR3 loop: CASRRTSPETQYF. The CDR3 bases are TGTGCCAGCAGGAGGACTAGTCCGGAGACCCAGTACTTC.

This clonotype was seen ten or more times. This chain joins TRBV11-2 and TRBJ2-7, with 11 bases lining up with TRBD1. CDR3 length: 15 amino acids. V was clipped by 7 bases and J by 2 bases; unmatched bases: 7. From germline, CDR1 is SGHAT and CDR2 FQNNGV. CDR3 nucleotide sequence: TGTGCCAGCATCGAGGACAGGGGGCTTACCTACGAGCAGTACTTC. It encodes CASIEDRGLTYEQYF. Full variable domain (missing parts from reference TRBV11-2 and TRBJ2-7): EAGVAQSPRYKIIEKRQSVAFWCNPISGHATLYWYQQILGQGPKLLIQFQNNGVVDDSQLPKDRFSAERLKGVDSTLKIQPAKLEDSAVYLCASIEDRGLTYEQYFGPGTRLTVT.

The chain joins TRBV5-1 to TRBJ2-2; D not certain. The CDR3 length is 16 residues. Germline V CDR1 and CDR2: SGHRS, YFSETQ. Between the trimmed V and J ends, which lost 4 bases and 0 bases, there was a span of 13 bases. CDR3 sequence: CASSATPPTNTGELFF. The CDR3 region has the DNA TGCGCCAGCAGCGCTACACCTCCGACGAACACCGGGGAGCTGTTTTTT.

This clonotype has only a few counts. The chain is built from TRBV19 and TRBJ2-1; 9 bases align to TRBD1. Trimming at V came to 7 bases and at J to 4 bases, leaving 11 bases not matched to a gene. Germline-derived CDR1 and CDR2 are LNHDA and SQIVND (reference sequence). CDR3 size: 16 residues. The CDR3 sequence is CASTTNHGTGYNEQFF. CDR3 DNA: TGTGCCAGTACCACCAACCACGGGACAGGGTACAATGAGCAGTTCTTC.

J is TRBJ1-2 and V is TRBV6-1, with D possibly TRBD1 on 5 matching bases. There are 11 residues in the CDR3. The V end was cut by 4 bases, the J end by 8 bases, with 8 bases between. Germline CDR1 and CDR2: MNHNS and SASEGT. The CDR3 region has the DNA TGTGCCAGCAGTGCCCGGGGCGGCTACACCTTC. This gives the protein CASSARGGYTF.

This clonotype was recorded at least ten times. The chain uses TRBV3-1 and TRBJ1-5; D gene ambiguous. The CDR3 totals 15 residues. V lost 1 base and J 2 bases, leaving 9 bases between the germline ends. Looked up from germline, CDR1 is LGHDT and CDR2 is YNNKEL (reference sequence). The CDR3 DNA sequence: TGTGCCAGCAGCCAAGGAGTCAGTCGCAATCAGCCCCAGCATTTT. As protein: CASSQGVSRNQPQHF.